This TCR beta chain derives from a study of blood T cell repertoires in COVID-19. Whole-study context: T cells, B-cell-depleted T cells, or PBMCs supplied cDNA or gDNA.

CDR3 length: 18 amino acids. V was trimmed by 2 bases and J by 2 bases, leaving 19 bases between them. The germline V gene encodes CDR1 SGHTA and CDR2 FQGNSA. Profiled with immunoSEQ multiplex PCR; TCRdb holds only in-frame clones, not every one. The sample lists 95,000 to 150,000 clones, 85% to 90% occurring once. The gene calls are TRBV7-2 and TRBJ1-5; no clear D gene. The TCR was taken from a man in his forties or fifties with acute or convalescent COVID-19. The sample taken for sequencing was peripheral blood. This chain's CDR3 is CASSLRGSGTARNQPQHF. The CDR3 DNA follows: TGTGCCAGCAGCTTACGAGGATCGGGTACGGCGCGCAATCAGCCCCAGCATTTT.